Sequencing of this T cell receptor beta chain was carried out in a study of Ad26.COV2.S vaccination and SARS-CoV-2 variants. Study-wide background: It was the COV1001 Ad26.COV2.S trial arm that included the donor. Study observations and caveats: A substantial breadth of spike-specific CD8+ and CD4+ T cell responses after vaccination has been reported. Those who received vaccine or placebo ended up with similar non-spike TCR breadth.

V lost 0 bases to trimming and J lost 2 bases, with 20 bases between them. The CDR3 loop spans 18 amino acids. CDR1 MGHRA and CDR2 YSYEKL come from the germline V gene. On this clone: Antigen: not known.

Treatment denoted: over 15 received Ad26.COV2.S at low or high dose, single or two shots; 5 received placebo; per-sample allocation not given. All samples were drawn on day 63, counting from the first vaccine or placebo injection. The individual, an adult aged 18-55 years, was a donor in Boston. Assay: immunoSEQ multiplex PCR; the TCRdb copy retains only in-frame clones and omits some. The sample holds roughly 420,000 clones, 89% seen once. This rearrangement joins TRBV4-1 to TRBJ2-7; D possibly uses TRBD1 or TRBD2 (6 bases each). Source: peripheral blood, taken in a trial of Ad26.COV2.S vaccine versus placebo. The receptor was derived from a person aged 18-65 years who received the Ad26.COV2.S COVID-19 vaccine or a placebo. The CDR3 DNA is TGCGCCAGCAGCCAAGAATCAGGGGCTAGCGCGACCCCCTACGAGCAGTACTTC. Residues: CASSQESGASATPYEQYF.